Detailed here is one T cell receptor (beta chain). This clonotype was recorded a few times. It lacks a known antigen. No base qualities exist here, and no much larger clone lies one base off it. This entry belongs to a study of T cell repertoires in aging, cancer and after chemotherapy (dated by TCRdb to the late 2010s). The study in broad terms: Donors were distributed across six age groups ranging from 30 or younger to 70 or older, with at least three individuals included per group. The full dataset contained 7 million to 9.5 million TCR reads. To examine immunoaging and T cell reconstitution after chemotherapy, the study profiled TCR beta repertoires in peripheral blood from healthy donors and cancer patients. Paired pre- and post-chemotherapy samples in the solid tumor group came from brain tumor (glioblastoma) patients receiving temozolomide-based therapy. A cohort of around 210 cancer patients (around 93 with hematological and approximately 120 with solid cancers) was assembled, and under 100 healthy donors were included as a reference group.

TCR beta rearrangements were amplified from genomic DNA extracted from peripheral blood rather than from sorted cells or RNA. Multiplex touch-down PCR with a mixed TRB-A/B primer pool was used to amplify rearranged TRB sequences covering the V, D and J segments. Illumina adapters and sample indices were attached to the amplicons in two consecutive PCR reactions using Phusion HS II polymerase. Amplicons were gel-purified with the NucleoSpin Gel and PCR Clean-up kit, then checked with Qubit and an Agilent 2100 Bioanalyzer. Sequencing of libraries was carried out on an Illumina MiSeq in 600-cycle, single-indexed, paired-end runs. The original methods were these. MiXCR versions 2.12 and 3.0.5 were used to process the TRB sequences. Each unique CDR3 nucleotide sequence was counted as one clone, and only productive sequences with at least two reads were retained. The repertoire metrics were Shannon diversity, evenness, clonality (defined as one minus evenness), and alpha-parameterized diversity profiles covering alpha 0 to 5. The IGoR algorithm was used to compute generation probabilities of clones in paired pre- and post-chemotherapy samples. TCRdb cleaned the public reads at Q25 with fastp, built clones with MiXCR and kept in-frame beta chains. Records with the same CDR3 protein are collapsed into one entry carrying the most frequent genes and DNA. The V and J calls shown here were made by TCRdb, not taken from the authors' results. In all, the sample holds thousands of distinct CDR3 sequences, and about 30% of those were seen once. The ten largest clonotypes hold around 3.7% of the sample.

What the study reported, not specific to this receptor: In both cancer cohorts, the median generation probability rose over the chemotherapy interval, which suggests that the repertoire was reconstituted through rebound thymic output. According to the authors, the repertoire data do not permit conclusions about immunological memory after chemotherapy. Significantly lower blood TCR diversity and higher clonality were observed in untreated patients with hematological or solid cancers than in age-matched healthy donors. In healthy donors, the decline in TCR diversity with age was mainly due to loss of richness, whereas in cancer patients loss of evenness also played a role.

From V the trimming removes 0 bases and from J it removes 5 bases, while the gene matches leave 7 bases of the junction unaccounted for. The germline V gene (reference sequence) gives CDR1 as DFQATT and CDR2 as SNEGSKA. The CDR3 spans 15 residues, from the cysteine through the phenylalanine. Only CDR3 DNA remains: 45 bases, in frame from the first base. The TCR comes from a human donor with a solid tumor. The chain employs TRBV20-1 and TRBJ1-1, and TRBD1 aligns with 9 junction nucleotides. The sequencing sample was made of blood. This receptor has the CDR3 CSARDFRTGVTEAFF. In nucleotide form, the sequence is TGCAGTGCTAGAGATTTTAGGACAGGGGTAACTGAAGCTTTCTTT.